This T cell receptor (beta chain) is from a study of blood T cell repertoires in COVID-19. About the research overall: PBMCs, B-cell-depleted T cells, or T cells were the source of the cDNA or gDNA that made up the material.

Original handling: Amplified reference gene primers provided the basis for estimating nucleated cell counts. The assay was immunoSEQ multiplex PCR, and TCRdb's table has in-frame clones only and misses some. V and J calls and clone size are given by that table; D and trimming were obtained from the DNA. The sample carries roughly 140,000 clones, roughly 88% recorded once. The germline V gene encodes CDR1 LGHNA and CDR2 YNFKEQ. J gave up 6 bases and V 4 bases, and 9 bases lay outside the gene matches. This CDR3 has 15 residues. Sequenced: peripheral blood. This sequence was found in a man between 65 and 85 years old with acute or convalescent COVID-19. The V call is TRBV4-2, the J call TRBJ2-1, with 7 nucleotides matching TRBD2. The CDR3 bases are TGTGCCAGCAGCCTGAGCGGGGCGGGGCCCAATGAGCAGTTCTTC. Protein sequence: CASSLSGAGPNEQFF.